The clone carrying this T cell receptor beta chain was seen a few times. The target antigen is unknown. The data are from a study of type 1 regulatory T cells. Each CDR3 protein is one row after TCRdb ran MiXCR on the reads. The sample has about 62,000 distinct CDR3 sequences; 62% are singletons. This CDR3 region has 17 residues. V trimming: 1 base; J trimming: 5 bases; junction bases outside the gene matches: 6. Germline V lookup: CDR1 LGHNA, CDR2 YNFKEQ. This clonotype was sampled from a human donor in good health. The source material was cultured non-Tr1 T cells, either the whole culture or a sorted T cell fraction (not recorded which). This chain uses TRBV4-2 with TRBJ2-3; TRBD2 agrees at 13 bases. As DNA, the CDR3 is TGTGCCAGCAGCCAAGTACTAGCGGGAGGGCTGGAAGATACGCAGTATTTT. Its protein product is CASSQVLAGGLEDTQYF.